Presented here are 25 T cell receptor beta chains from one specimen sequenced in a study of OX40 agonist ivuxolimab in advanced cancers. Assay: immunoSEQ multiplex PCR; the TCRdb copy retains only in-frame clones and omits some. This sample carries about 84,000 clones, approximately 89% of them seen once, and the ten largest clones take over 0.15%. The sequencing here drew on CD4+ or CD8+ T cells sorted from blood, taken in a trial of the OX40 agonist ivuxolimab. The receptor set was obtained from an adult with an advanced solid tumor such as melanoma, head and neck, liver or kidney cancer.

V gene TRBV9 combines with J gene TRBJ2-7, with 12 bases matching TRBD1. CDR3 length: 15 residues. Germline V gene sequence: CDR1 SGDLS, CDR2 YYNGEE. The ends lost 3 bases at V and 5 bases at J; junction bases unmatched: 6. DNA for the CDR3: TGTGCCAGCAGCGCCCGGGACAGGGGGCTCGACGAGCAGTACTTC. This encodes CASSARDRGLDEQYF.

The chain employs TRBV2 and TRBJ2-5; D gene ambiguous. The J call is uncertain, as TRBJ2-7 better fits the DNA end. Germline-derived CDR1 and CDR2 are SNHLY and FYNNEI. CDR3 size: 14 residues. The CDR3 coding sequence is TGTGCCAGCCATGGGTTTTTGAGCTCCTACGAGCAGTACTTC. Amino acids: CASHGFLSSYEQYF.

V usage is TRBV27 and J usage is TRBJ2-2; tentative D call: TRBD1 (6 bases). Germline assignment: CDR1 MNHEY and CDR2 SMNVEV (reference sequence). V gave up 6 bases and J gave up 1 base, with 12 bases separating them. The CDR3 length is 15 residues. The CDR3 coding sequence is TGTGCCAGCAGAACAGGGCCCGTGAACACCGGGGAGCTGTTTTTT. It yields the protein CASRTGPVNTGELFF.

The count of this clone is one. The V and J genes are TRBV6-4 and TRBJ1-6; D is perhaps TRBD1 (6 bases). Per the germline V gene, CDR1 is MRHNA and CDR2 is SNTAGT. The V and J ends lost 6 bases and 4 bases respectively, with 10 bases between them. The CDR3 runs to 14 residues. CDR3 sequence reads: CASSPQGYNSPLHF. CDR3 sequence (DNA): TGTGCCAGCAGCCCACAGGGTTATAATTCACCCCTCCACTTT.

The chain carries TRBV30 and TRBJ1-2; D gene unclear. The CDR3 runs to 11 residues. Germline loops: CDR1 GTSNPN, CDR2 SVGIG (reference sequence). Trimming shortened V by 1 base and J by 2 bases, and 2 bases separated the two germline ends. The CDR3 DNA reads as TGTGCCTGGAGTGGGAACTATGGCTACACCTTC. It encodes CAWSGNYGYTF.

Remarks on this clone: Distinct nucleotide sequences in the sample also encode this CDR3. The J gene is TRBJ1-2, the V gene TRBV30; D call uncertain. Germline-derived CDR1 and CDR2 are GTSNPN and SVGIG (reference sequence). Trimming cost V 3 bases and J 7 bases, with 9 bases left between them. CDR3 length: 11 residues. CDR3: CAWSVPGGYTF. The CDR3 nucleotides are TGTGCCTGGAGCGTCCCCGGTGGCTACACCTTC.

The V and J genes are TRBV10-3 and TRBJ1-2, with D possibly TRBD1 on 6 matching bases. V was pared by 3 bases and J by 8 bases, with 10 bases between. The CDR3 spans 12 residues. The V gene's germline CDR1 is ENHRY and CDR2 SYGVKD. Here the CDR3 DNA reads TGTGCCATCAGTGATCAGGGGTTCGGCTACACCTTC. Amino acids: CAISDQGFGYTF.

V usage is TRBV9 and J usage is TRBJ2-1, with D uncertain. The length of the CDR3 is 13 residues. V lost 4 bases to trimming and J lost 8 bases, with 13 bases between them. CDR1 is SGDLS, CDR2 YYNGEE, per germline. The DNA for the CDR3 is TGTGCCAGCAGCTTACGGTCTTGGGATGAGCAGTTCTTC. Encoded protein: CASSLRSWDEQFF.

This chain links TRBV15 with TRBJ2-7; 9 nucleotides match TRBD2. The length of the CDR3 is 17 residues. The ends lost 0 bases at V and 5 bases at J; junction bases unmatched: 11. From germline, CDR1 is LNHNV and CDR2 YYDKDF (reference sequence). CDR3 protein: CATSRDVGAGGPNEQYF. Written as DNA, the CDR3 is TGTGCCACCAGCAGAGATGTGGGGGCGGGAGGGCCGAACGAGCAGTACTTC.

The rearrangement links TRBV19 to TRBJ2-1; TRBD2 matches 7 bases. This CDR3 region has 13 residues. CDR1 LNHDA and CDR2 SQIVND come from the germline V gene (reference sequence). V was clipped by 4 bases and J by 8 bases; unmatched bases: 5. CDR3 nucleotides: TGTGCCAGTAGTACAACGGGAGGTGATGAGCAGTTCTTC. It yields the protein CASSTTGGDEQFF.

The CDR3 sequence: CASSFVTSEQFF. CDR3 DNA: TGCGCCAGCAGCTTTGTTACCAGTGAGCAGTTCTTC. This chain joins TRBV5-1 and TRBJ2-1; no clear D gene. The CDR3 has 12 amino acids. Deletions cut 2 bases from V and 9 bases from J, with 9 bases between. Germline lookup yields CDR1 SGHRS and CDR2 YFSETQ. Using reference TRBV5-1 and TRBJ2-1 for the parts outside the CDR3, the full variable domain is KAGVTQTPRYLIKTRGQQVTLSCSPISGHRSVSWYQQTPGQGLQFLFEYFSETQRNKGNFPGRFSGRQFSNSRSEMNVSTLELGDSALYLCASSFVTSEQFFGPGTRLTVL.

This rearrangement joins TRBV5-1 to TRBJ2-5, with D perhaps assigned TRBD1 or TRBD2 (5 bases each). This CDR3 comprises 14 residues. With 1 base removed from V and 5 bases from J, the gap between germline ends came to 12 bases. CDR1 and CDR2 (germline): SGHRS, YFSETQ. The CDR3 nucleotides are TGCGCCAGCAGCTTGATGGGGACCGGGGAGACCCAGTACTTC. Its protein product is CASSLMGTGETQYF.

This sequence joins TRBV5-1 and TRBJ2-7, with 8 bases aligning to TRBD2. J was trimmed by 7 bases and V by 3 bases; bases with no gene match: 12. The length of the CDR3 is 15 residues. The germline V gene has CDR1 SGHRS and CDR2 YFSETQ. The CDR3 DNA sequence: TGCGCCAGCAGCTCCTCCCCGGGAGGGCCGGGGGAGCAGTACTTC. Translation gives CASSSSPGGPGEQYF.

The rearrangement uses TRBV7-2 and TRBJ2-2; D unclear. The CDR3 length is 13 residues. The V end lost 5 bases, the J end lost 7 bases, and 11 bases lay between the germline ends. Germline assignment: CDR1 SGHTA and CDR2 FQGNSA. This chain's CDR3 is CASSQDPGGELFF. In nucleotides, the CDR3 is TGTGCCAGCAGCCAGGACCCGGGCGGGGAGCTGTTTTTT.

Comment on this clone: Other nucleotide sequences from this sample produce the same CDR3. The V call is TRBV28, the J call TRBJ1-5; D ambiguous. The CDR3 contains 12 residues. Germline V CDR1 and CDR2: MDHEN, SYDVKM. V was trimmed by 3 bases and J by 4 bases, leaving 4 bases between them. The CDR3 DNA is TGTGCCAGCAGTTTTGGAAATCAGCCCCAGCATTTT. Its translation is CASSFGNQPQHF.

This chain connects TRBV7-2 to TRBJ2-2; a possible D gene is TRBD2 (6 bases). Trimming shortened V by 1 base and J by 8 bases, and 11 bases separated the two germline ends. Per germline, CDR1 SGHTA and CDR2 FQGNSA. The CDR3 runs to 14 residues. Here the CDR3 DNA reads TGTGCCAGCAGCTTAGTCCTAGCGTCAGGGGAGCTGTTTTTT. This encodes CASSLVLASGELFF.

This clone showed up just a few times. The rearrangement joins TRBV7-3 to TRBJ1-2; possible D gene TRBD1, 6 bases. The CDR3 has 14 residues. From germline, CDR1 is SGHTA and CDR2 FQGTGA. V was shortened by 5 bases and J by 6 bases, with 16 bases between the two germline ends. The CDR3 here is CASSTRSGVDGYTF. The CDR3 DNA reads TGTGCCAGCAGCACGAGGTCAGGGGTCGATGGCTACACCTTC.

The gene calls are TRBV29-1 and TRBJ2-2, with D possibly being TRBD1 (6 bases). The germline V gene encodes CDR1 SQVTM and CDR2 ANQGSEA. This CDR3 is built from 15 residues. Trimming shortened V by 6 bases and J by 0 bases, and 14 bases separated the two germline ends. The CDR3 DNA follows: TGCAGCGTCGCTGTCAGGGGCGCGAACACCGGGGAGCTGTTTTTT. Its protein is CSVAVRGANTGELFF.

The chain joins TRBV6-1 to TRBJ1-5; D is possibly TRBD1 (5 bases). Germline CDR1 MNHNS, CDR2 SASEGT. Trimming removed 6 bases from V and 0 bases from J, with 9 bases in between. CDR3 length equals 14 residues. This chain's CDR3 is CASSLTVSNQPQHF. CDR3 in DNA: TGTGCCAGCAGCCTGACAGTTAGCAATCAGCCCCAGCATTTT.

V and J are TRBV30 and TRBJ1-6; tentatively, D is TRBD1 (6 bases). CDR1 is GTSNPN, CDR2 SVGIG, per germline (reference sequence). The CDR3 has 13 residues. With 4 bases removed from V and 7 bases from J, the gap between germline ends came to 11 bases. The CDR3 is CAWNNRENSPLHF. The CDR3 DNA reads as TGTGCCTGGAATAACAGGGAGAATTCACCCCTCCACTTT. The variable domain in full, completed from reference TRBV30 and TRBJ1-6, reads SQTIHQWPATLVQPVGSPLSLECTVEGTSNPNLYWYRQAAGRGLQLLFYSVGIGQISSEVPQNLSASRPQDRQFILSSKKLLLSDSGFYLCAWNNRENSPLHFGNGTRLTVT.

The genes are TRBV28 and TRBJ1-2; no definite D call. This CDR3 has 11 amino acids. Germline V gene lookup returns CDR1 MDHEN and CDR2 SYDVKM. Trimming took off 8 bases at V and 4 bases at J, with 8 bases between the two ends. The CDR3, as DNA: TGTGCCAGCGAAGATTTCTATGGCTACACCTTC. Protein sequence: CASEDFYGYTF.

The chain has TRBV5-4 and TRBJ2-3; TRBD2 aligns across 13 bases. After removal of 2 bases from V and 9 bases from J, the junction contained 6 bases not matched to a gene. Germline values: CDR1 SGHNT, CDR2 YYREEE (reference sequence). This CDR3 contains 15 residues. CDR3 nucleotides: TGTGCCAGCAGCTTTGGGACTAGCGGGGTAGGAACGCAGTATTTT. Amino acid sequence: CASSFGTSGVGTQYF. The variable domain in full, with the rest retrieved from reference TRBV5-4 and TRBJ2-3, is ETGVTQSPTHLIKTRGQQVTLRCSSQSGHNTVSWYQQALGQGPQFIFQYYREEENGRGNFPPRFSGLQFPNYSSELNVNALELDDSALYLCASSFGTSGVGTQYFGPGTRLTVL.

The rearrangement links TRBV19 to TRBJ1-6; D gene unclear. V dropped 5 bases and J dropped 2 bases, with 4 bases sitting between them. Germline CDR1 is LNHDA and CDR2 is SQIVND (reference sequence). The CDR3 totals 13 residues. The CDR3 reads CASSVAYNSPLHF. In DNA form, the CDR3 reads TGTGCCAGTAGTGTCGCCTATAATTCACCCCTCCACTTT.

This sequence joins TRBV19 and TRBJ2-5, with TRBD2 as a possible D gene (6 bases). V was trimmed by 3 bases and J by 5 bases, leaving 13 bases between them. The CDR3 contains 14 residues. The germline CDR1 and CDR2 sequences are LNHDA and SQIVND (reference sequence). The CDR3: CASSIRRAGETQYF. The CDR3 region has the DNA TGTGCCAGTAGTATTCGGCGGGCGGGGGAGACCCAGTACTTC.

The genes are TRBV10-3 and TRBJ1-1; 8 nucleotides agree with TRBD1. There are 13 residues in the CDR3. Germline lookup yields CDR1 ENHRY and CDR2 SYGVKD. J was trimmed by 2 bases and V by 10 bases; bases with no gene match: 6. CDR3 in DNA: TGTGCCACCGCCGGGACAGGCAACACTGAAGCTTTCTTT. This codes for CATAGTGNTEAFF.